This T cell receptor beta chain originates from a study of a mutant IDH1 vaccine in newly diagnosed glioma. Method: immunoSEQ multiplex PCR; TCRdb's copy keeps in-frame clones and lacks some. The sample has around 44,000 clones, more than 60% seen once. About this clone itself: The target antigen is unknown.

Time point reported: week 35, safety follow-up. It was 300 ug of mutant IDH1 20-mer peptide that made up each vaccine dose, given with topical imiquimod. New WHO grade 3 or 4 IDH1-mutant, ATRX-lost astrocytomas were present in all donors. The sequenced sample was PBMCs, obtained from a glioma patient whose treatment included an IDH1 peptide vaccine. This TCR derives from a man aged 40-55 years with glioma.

This chain's CDR3 is CASSQDPTENYGYTF. CDR3 nucleotides: TGCGCCAGCAGCCAAGACCCGACAGAGAACTATGGCTACACCTTC. The V gene is TRBV4-1, the J gene TRBJ1-2; D might be TRBD1 (5 bases). In germline, CDR1 is MGHRA, CDR2 YSYEKL. The CDR3 runs to 15 residues. V lost 0 bases and J lost 2, with 10 bases in between.